This entry features one TCR beta chain sequence. This entry belongs to a study of OX40 agonist ivuxolimab in advanced cancers. Assay used: immunoSEQ multiplex PCR; TCRdb lists only in-frame clones, some missing. Of 50,000 or so clones listed, roughly 92% are singletons. The CDR3 consists of 14 residues. CDR1 and CDR2 from the germline V gene are SGDLS and YYNGEE. The J segment lost 4 bases and the V segment lost 2 bases, leaving 4 bases of the junction unmatched. V gene TRBV9 combines with J gene TRBJ2-5; 8 bases are a match to TRBD1. The source material was CD4+ or CD8+ T cells sorted from blood, sampled in a trial of the OX40 agonist ivuxolimab. The sequence was obtained from an adult with an advanced solid tumor such as melanoma, head and neck, liver or kidney cancer. CDR3 protein: CASSVDRGGETQYF. CDR3 DNA: TGTGCCAGCAGCGTTGACAGGGGAGGAGAGACCCAGTACTTC. Complete variable domain (other parts from reference TRBV9 and TRBJ2-5): DSGVTQTPKHLITATGQRVTLRCSPRSGDLSVYWYQQSLDQGLQFLIQYYNGEERAKGNILERFSAQQFPDLHSELNLSSLELGDSALYFCASSVDRGGETQYFGPGTRLLVL.